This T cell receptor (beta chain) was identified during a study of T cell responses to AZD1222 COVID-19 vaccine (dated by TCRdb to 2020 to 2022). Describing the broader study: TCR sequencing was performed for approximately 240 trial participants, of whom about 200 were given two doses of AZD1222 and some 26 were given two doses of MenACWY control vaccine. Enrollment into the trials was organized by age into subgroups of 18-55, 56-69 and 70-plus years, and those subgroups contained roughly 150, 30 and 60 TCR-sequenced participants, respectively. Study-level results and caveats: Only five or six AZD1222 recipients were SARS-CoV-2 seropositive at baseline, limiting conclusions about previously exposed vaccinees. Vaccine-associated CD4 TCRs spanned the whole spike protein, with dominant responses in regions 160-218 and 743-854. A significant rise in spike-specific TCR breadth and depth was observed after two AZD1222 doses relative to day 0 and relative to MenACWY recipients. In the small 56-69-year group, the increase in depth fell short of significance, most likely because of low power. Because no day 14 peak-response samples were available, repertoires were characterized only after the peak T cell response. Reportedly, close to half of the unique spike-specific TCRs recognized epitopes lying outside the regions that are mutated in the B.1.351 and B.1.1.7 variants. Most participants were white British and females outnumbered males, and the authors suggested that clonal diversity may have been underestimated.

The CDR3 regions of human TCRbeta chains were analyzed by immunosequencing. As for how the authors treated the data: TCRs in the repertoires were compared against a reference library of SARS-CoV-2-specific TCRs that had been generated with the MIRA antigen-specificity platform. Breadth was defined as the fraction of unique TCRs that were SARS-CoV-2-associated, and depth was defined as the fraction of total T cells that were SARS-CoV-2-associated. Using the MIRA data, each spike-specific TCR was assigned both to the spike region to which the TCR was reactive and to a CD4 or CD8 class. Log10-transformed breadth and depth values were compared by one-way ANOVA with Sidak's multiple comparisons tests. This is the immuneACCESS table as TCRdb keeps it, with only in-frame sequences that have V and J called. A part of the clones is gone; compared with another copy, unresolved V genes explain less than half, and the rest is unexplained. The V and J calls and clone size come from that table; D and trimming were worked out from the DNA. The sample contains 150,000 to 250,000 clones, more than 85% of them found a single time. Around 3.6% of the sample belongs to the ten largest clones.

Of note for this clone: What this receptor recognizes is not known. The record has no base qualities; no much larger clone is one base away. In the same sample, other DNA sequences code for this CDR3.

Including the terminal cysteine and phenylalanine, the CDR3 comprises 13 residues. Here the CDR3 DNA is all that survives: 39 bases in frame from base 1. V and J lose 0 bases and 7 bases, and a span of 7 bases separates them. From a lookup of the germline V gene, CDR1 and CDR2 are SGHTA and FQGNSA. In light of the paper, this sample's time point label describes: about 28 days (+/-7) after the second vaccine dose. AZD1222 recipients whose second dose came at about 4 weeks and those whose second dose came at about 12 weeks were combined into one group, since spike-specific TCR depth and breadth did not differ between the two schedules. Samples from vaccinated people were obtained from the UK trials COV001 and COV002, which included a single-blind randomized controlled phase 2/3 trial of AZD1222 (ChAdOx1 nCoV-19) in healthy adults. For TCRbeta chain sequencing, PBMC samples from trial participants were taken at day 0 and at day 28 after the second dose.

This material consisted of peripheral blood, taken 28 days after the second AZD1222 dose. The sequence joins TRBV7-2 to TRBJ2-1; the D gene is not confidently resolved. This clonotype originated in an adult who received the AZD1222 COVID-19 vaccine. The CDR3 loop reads CASSLAGLNEQFF. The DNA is TGTGCCAGCAGCTTAGCGGGGTTGAATGAGCAGTTCTTC. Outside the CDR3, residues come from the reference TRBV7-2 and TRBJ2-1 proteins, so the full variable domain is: GAGVSQSPSNKVTEKGKDVELRCDPISGHTALYWYRQSLGQGLEFLIYFQGNSAPDKSGLPSDRFSAERTGGSVSTLTIQRTQQEDSAVYLCASSLAGLNEQFFGPGTRLTVL.